The sequence of this T cell receptor (beta chain) was determined in a study of shared clonotypes between healthy human individuals. Germline V gene sequence: CDR1 GTSNPN, CDR2 SVGIG (reference sequence). Trimming cost V 2 bases and J 4 bases; bases outside gene matches: 7. There are 18 residues in the CDR3. Profiling relied on immunoSEQ multiplex PCR, and the TCRdb table lists in-frame clones only, not all of them. The sample yields some 2,500,000 clones, 85% to 95% seen once. The TCR was taken from a man aged 18 to 30 in good health. Some clones in this sample may be carry-over from other donors' samples. Material: naive CD4+ T cells from PBMCs. Subset specified: CD45RA+ positively selected. The chain employs TRBV30 and TRBJ2-2; 16 bases fit TRBD2. The CDR3 is CAWSIGTSGRARTGELFF. The CDR3 nucleotides are TGTGCCTGGAGTATCGGGACTAGCGGGAGGGCCCGCACCGGGGAGCTGTTTTTT.